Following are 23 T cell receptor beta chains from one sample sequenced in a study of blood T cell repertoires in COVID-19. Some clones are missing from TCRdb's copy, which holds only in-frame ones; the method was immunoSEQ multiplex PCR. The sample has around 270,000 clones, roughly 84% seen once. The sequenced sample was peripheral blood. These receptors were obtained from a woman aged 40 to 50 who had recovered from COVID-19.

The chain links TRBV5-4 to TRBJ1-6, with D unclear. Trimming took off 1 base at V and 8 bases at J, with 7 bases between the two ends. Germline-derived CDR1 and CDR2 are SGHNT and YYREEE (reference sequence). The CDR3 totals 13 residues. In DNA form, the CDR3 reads TGTGCCAGCAGCTTGATTCAGGATTCACCCCTCCACTTT. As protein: CASSLIQDSPLHF.

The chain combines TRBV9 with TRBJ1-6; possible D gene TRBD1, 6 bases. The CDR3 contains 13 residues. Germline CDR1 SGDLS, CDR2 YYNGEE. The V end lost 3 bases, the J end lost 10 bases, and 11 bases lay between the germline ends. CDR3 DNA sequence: TGTGCCAGCAGCGCGCAGGGGATATCACCCCTCCACTTT. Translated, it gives CASSAQGISPLHF.

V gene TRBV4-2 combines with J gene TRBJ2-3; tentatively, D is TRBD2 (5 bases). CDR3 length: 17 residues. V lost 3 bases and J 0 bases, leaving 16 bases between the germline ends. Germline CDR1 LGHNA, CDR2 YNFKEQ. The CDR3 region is CASSQPAGLSSTDTQYF. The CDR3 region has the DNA TGTGCCAGCAGCCAGCCCGCCGGACTGTCTAGCACAGATACGCAGTATTTT.

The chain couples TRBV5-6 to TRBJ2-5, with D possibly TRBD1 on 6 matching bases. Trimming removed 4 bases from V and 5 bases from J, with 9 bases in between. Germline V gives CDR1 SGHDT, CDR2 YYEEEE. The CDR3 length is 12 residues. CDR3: CASSPGVETQYF. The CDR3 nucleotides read TGTGCCAGCAGCCCAGGGGTTGAGACCCAGTACTTC.

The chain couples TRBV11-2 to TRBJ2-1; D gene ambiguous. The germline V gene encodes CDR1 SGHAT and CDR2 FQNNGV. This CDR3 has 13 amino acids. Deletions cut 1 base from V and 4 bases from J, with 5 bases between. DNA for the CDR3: TGTGCCAGCAGCTTAGCCCAGTACAATGAGCAGTTCTTC. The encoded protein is CASSLAQYNEQFF.

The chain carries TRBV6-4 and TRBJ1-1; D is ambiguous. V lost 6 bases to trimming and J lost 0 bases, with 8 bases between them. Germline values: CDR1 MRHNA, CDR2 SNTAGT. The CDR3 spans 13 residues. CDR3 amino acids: CASSREVNTEAFF. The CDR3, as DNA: TGTGCCAGCAGCCGGGAGGTGAACACTGAAGCTTTCTTT.

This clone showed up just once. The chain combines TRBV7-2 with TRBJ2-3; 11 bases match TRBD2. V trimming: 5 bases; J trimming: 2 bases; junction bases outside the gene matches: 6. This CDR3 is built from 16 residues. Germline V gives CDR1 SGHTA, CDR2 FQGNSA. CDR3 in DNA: TGTGCCAGCAGCGGGAGACTAGCGGGGTACACAGATACGCAGTATTTT. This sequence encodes CASSGRLAGYTDTQYF.

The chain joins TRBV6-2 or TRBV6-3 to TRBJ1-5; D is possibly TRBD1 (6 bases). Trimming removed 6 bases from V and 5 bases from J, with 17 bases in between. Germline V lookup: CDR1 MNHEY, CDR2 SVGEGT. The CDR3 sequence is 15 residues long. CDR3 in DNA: TGTGCCAGCAGCTCAGGCGGGGGCTGGTATCAGCCCCAGCATTTT. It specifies CASSSGGGWYQPQHF.

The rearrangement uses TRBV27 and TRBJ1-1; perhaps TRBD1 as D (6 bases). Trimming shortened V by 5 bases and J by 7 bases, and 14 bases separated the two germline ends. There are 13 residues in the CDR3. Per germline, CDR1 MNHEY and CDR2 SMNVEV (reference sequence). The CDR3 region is CASSGGHRNEAFF. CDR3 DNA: TGTGCCAGCAGTGGGGGACACAGAAATGAAGCTTTCTTT.

The CDR3 coding sequence is TGTGCCAGCAGTTTTCGAGTCCAGGGAGGCTGGGGCTCGCGGTATTTT. It translates to CASSFRVQGGWGSRYF. V usage is TRBV28 and J usage is TRBJ2-3; TRBD2 might be the D (6 bases). V lost 3 bases, J lost 14 bases, and 27 bases lay in between. This CDR3 has 16 amino acids. Germline V gives CDR1 MDHEN, CDR2 SYDVKM. Supplemented by reference TRBV28 and TRBJ2-3, the full variable domain reads DVKVTQSSRYLVKRTGEKVFLECVQDMDHENMFWYRQDPGLGLRLIYFSYDVKMKEKGDIPEGYSVSREKKERFSLILESASTNQTSMYLCASSFRVQGGWGSRYFGPGTRLTVL.

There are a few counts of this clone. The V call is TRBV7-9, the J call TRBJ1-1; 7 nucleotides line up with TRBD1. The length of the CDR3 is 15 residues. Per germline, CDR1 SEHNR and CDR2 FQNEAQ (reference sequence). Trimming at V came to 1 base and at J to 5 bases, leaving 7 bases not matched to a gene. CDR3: CASSLGTQGRTEAFF. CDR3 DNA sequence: TGTGCCAGCAGCTTAGGAACACAGGGGAGGACTGAAGCTTTCTTT.

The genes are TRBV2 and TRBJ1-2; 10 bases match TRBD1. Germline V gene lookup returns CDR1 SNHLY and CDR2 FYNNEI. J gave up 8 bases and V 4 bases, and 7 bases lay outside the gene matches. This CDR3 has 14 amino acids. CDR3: CASSGRDRGGGYTF. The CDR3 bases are TGTGCCAGCAGTGGTCGGGACAGGGGCGGCGGCTACACCTTC. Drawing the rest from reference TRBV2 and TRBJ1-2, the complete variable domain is EPEVTQTPSHQVTQMGQEVILRCVPISNHLYFYWYRQILGQKVEFLVSFYNNEISEKSEIFDDQFSVERPDGSNFTLKIRSTKLEDSAMYFCASSGRDRGGGYTFGSGTRLTVV.

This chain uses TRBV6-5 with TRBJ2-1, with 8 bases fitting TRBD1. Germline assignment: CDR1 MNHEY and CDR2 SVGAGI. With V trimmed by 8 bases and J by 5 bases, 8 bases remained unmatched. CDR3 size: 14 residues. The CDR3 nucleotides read TGTGCCAGCCTCGACAGGGGCGCAGACAATGAGCAGTTCTTC. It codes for CASLDRGADNEQFF.

CDR3 protein: CASSKTTGYIHGYTF. The CDR3 DNA follows: TGTGCCAGCAGCAAGACGACAGGGTATATTCATGGCTACACCTTC. The chain uses TRBV9 and TRBJ1-2; 7 bases agree with TRBD1. CDR3 length: 15 residues. The V segment lost 4 bases and the J segment 6 bases; nucleotides outside the gene matches: 12. In germline, CDR1 is SGDLS, CDR2 YYNGEE. Using reference TRBV9 and TRBJ1-2 for the parts outside the CDR3, the full variable domain is DSGVTQTPKHLITATGQRVTLRCSPRSGDLSVYWYQQSLDQGLQFLIQYYNGEERAKGNILERFSAQQFPDLHSELNLSSLELGDSALYFCASSKTTGYIHGYTFGSGTRLTVV.

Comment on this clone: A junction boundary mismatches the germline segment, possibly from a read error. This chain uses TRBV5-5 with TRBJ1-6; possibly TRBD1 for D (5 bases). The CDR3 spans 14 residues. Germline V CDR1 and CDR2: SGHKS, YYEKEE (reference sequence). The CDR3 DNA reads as TGTGCCAGCAGCCAACAGGAGGGTTTGGGCTTAAGGATCTTT. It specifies CASSQQEGLGLRIF.

CDR3 protein: CASSQTGGAGADTQYF. The CDR3 coding sequence is TGTGCCAGCTCACAAACAGGGGGCGCCGGGGCAGATACGCAGTATTTT. V usage is TRBV18 and J usage is TRBJ2-3, with TRBD1 matching 9 bases. The CDR3 runs to 16 residues. Germline CDR1 is KGHSH and CDR2 is LQKENI. The J segment lost 4 bases and the V segment lost 4 bases, leaving 9 bases of the junction unmatched.

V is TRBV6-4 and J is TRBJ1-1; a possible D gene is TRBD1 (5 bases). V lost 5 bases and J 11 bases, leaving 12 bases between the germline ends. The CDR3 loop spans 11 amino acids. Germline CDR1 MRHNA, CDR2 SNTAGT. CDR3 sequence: CASSFQGRAFF. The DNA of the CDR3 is TGTGCCAGCAGTTTCCAGGGTAGGGCTTTCTTT.

CDR3 DNA sequence: TGCAGTGCTAGTGGTGTCGGGTCGGGGGGTAGTGAGCAGTTCTTC. As protein: CSASGVGSGGSEQFF. The V gene is TRBV20-1, the J gene TRBJ2-1; 7 positions match TRBD2. The V segment lost 3 bases and the J segment 9 bases; nucleotides outside the gene matches: 14. Germline V lookup: CDR1 DFQATT, CDR2 SNEGSKA (reference sequence). This CDR3 is 15 amino acids long.

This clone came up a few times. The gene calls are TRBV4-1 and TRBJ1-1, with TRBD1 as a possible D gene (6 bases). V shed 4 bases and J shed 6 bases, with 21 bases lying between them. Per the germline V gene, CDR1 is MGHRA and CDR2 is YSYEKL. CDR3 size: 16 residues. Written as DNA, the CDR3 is TGCGCCAGCAGCCCTCGGACAGCCAGCACTCGGCCTGAAGCTTTCTTT. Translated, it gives CASSPRTASTRPEAFF.

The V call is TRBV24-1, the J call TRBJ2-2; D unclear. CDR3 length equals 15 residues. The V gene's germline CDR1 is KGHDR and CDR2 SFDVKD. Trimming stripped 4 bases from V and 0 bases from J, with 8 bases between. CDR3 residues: CATSDLDTNTGELFF. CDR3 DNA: TGTGCCACCAGTGACCTTGACACGAACACCGGGGAGCTGTTTTTT.

CDR3 sequence reads: CSVLREGETQYF. The CDR3 region has the DNA TGCAGCGTCCTCAGGGAGGGGGAGACCCAGTACTTC. V is TRBV29-1 and J is TRBJ2-5; TRBD2 aligns across 7 bases. Germline values: CDR1 SQVTM, CDR2 ANQGSEA. This CDR3 is built from 12 residues. Trimming cost V 6 bases and J 5 bases; bases outside gene matches: 6.

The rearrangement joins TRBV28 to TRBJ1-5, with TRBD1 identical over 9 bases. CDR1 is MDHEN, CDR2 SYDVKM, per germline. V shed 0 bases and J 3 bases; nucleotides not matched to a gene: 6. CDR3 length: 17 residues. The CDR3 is CASSLWDRGKDNQPQHF. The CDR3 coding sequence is TGTGCCAGCAGTTTATGGGACAGGGGTAAGGACAATCAGCCCCAGCATTTT.

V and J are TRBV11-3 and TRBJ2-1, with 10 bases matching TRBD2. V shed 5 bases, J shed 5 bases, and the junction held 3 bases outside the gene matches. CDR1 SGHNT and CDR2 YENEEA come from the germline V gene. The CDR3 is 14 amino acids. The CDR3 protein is CASSTGLANNEQFF. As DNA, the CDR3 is TGTGCCAGCAGCACGGGACTAGCGAACAATGAGCAGTTCTTC.